The rows below give T cell receptor beta chains drawn from one sample of a study of neurological immune-mediated disorders. MiXCR was run by TCRdb on the 5' RACE reads, yielding one entry per CDR3 protein. The sample has some 21,000 distinct CDR3 sequences, 5.5% to 8% seen once; the top ten hold approximately 49%. Sequencing input: CD8+ T cells from blood. All receptors come from a man aged 18 to 29 in good health. Both conserved end residues are part of each CDR3. The order of the fields is CDR3 protein, CDR3 DNA, D gene, J gene, V gene, clone size, CDR3 length. A D gene is named only where the DNA matches it firmly. Size is omitted from some rows. Given values are once, few, many or a class for expanded clones.

CASSNRGSSGANVLTF TGTGCCAGCAGTAACAGGGGAAGCTCTGGGGCCAACGTCCTGACTTTC TRBD1 TRBJ2-6 TRBV6-6 many 16
CASSQNLGTGYYEQYF TGCGCCAGCAGCCAAAATTTGGGGACAGGGTACTACGAGCAGTACTTC TRBD1 TRBJ2-7 TRBV4-3 many 16
CASSEAGGYTF TGTGCCAGCAGTGAAGCGGGAGGCTACACCTTC - TRBJ1-2 TRBV25-1 many 11
CASSPGFGEQYF TGTGCCAGCAGCCCAGGGTTCGGGGAGCAGTACTTC - TRBJ2-7 TRBV28 - 12
CASSVRVTGLNEQFF TGTGCCAGCAGCGTACGAGTGACAGGGCTCAATGAGCAGTTCTTC TRBD1 TRBJ2-1 TRBV12-3/TRBV12-4 many 15
CASSSSSGEAFF TGTGCCAGCAGCTCATCTTCGGGTGAAGCTTTCTTT - TRBJ1-1 TRBV11-3 many 12
CASSWTVSSGYTF TGCGCCAGCAGCTGGACAGTGTCAAGTGGCTACACCTTC - TRBJ1-2 TRBV5-1 many 13
CASSLGGDDQPQHF TGTGCCAGCAGCTTAGGAGGAGACGATCAGCCCCAGCATTTT - TRBJ1-5 TRBV7-9 many 14
CAISDRDLLTDTQYF TGTGCCATCAGTGACAGGGATCTTTTAACAGATACGCAGTATTTT - TRBJ2-3 TRBV10-3 many 15
CASSYGAGGDPEQFF TGTGCCAGCAGTTACGGGGCGGGGGGCGACCCTGAGCAGTTCTTC TRBD2 TRBJ2-1 TRBV6-5 many 15
CASSLEPGWEGEQFF TGTGCCAGCAGCTTAGAACCAGGGTGGGAAGGTGAGCAGTTCTTC - TRBJ2-1 TRBV7-9 many 15
CASSPSLGAGDTQYF TGTGCCAGCTCCCCCTCGCTCGGGGCAGGAGATACGCAGTATTTT - TRBJ2-3 TRBV6-5 many 15
CASSQAVQGFYEQYF TGCGCCAGCAGCCAAGCGGTACAGGGGTTTTACGAGCAGTACTTC TRBD1 TRBJ2-7 TRBV4-3 many 15
CAIQRQGINYGYTF TGTGCCATCCAGAGACAGGGGATCAACTATGGCTACACCTTC TRBD1 TRBJ1-2 TRBV10-3 many 14
CSASPPMGTGELFF TGCAGTGCTAGCCCCCCGATGGGGACCGGGGAGCTGTTTTTT - TRBJ2-2 TRBV20-1 many 14
CASSSPVGGSSYNEQFF TGTGCCAGCAGCTCCCCCGTGGGAGGGAGCTCCTACAATGAGCAGTTCTTC TRBD2 TRBJ2-1 TRBV7-9 few 17
CASSYSGVGNTEAFF TGTGCCAGCAGTTACTCTGGGGTTGGGAACACTGAAGCTTTCTTT - TRBJ1-1 TRBV6-5 many 15
CASSVGLAAHNEQFF TGTGCCAGCAGTGTGGGACTAGCGGCCCACAATGAGCAGTTCTTC TRBD2 TRBJ2-1 TRBV6-4 many 15
CASSLERLEFGANVLTF TGCGCCAGCAGCTTGGAAAGGTTGGAGTTTGGGGCCAACGTCCTGACTTTC - TRBJ2-6 TRBV5-1 many 17
CASSPLRQTLNTEAFF TGTGCCAGCAGTCCACTACGACAGACCCTGAACACTGAAGCTTTCTTT - TRBJ1-1 TRBV6-6 many 16
CASSLVPGVDEKLFF TGTGCCAGCAGCTTAGTACCGGGGGTGGATGAAAAACTGTTTTTT - TRBJ1-4 TRBV7-6 many 15
CASSSDMKSYEQYF TGTGCCAGCAGCTCAGACATGAAATCCTACGAGCAGTACTTC - TRBJ2-7 TRBV7-9 many 14
CASSLAPAQHF TGTGCCAGCTCTCTTGCCCCTGCCCAGCATTTT - TRBJ1-5 TRBV6-1 many 11
CASRSVSQGGSPLHF TGCGCCAGCAGAAGCGTCTCACAGGGTGGTTCACCCCTCCACTTT - TRBJ1-6 TRBV5-1 many 15
CASSASVGPSTDTQYF TGTGCCAGCAGTGCGAGCGTGGGGCCTAGCACAGATACGCAGTATTTT - TRBJ2-3 TRBV28 many 16
CASSPNVMTYEQYF TGTGCCAGCAGCCCAAACGTTATGACCTACGAGCAGTACTTC - TRBJ2-7 TRBV7-9 many 14
CAISELTGANYGYTF TGTGCCATCAGTGAATTGACAGGGGCGAACTATGGCTACACCTTC TRBD1 TRBJ1-2 TRBV10-3 medium-sized 15
CSARGQAFYEQYF TGCAGTGCTAGGGGACAGGCCTTCTACGAGCAGTACTTC TRBD1 TRBJ2-7 TRBV20-1 many 13
CSARAPGQETVLTF TGCAGTGCTAGGGCGCCGGGACAGGAAACCGTCCTGACTTTC TRBD1 TRBJ2-6 TRBV20-1 many 14
CAIPLPGQTEAFF TGTGCCATCCCACTCCCGGGACAAACTGAAGCTTTCTTT - TRBJ1-1 TRBV7-9 many 13
CASSQGRLEQFF TGTGCCAGCAGCCAAGGCAGGCTAGAGCAGTTCTTC - TRBJ2-1 TRBV14 many 12
CASSLAEPYGYTF TGTGCCAGCAGCTTGGCAGAACCCTATGGCTACACCTTC - TRBJ1-2 TRBV5-5 many 13
CASSQDRELETQYF TGTGCCAGCAGCCAGGACAGGGAGTTGGAGACCCAGTACTTC TRBD1 TRBJ2-5 TRBV5-5 many 14
CASSPPQGEYNEQFF TGCGCCAGCAGCCCCCCACAGGGGGAATACAATGAGCAGTTCTTC TRBD1 TRBJ2-1 TRBV4-1 many 15
CSVDGRSTDTQYF TGCAGCGTTGATGGGAGGAGCACAGATACGCAGTATTTT - TRBJ2-3 TRBV29-1 many 13
CASSQDVRPDRPTF TGTGCCAGCAGCCAAGACGTGCGGCCGGACAGACCAACATTT - TRBJ1-1 TRBV14 many 14
CASSVWDRANTGELFF TGTGCCAGCAGCGTATGGGACAGGGCGAACACCGGGGAGCTGTTTTTT TRBD1 TRBJ2-2 TRBV9 many 16